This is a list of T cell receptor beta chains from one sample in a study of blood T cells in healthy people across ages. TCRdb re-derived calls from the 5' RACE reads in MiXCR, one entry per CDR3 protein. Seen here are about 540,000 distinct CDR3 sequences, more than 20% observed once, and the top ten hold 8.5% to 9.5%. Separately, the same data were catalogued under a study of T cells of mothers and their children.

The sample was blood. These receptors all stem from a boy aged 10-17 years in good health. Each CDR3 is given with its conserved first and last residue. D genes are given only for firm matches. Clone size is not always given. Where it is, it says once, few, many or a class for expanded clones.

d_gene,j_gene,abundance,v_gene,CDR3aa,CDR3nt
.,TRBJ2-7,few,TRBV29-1,CSVYLGAAYEQCF,TGCAGCGTTTATCTGGGGGCGGCCTACGAGCAGTGCTTC
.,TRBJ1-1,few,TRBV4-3,CASSQVGHLINTEAFF,TGCGCCAGCAGCCAAGTGGGTCATCTTATTAACACTGAAGCTTTCTTT
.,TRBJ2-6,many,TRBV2,CASASANVLTF,TGTGCCAGCGCATCAGCCAACGTCCTGACTTTC
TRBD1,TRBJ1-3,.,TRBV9,CASSRQGNSGNTIYF,TGTGCCAGCAGCCGACAGGGTAACTCTGGAAACACCATATATTTT
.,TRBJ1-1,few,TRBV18,CASSPLGHSRLNTEAFF,TGTGCCAGCTCACCACTAGGACACTCTAGGCTTAACACTGAAGCTTTCTTT
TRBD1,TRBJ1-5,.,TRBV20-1,CSARAIGGAGQPQHF,TGCAGTGCTAGAGCTATAGGGGGCGCCGGCCAGCCCCAGCATTTT
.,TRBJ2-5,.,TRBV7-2,CASSPRAAYETQYF,TGTGCCAGCAGCCCCCGGGCGGCGTATGAGACCCAGTACTTC
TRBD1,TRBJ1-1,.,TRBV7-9,CASSLEGQGAWIEAFF,TGTGCCAGCAGCTTAGAAGGACAGGGGGCATGGATTGAAGCTTTCTTT
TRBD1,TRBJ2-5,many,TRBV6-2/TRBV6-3,CASSRTGFQETQYF,TGTGCCAGCAGCCGGACAGGGTTTCAAGAGACCCAGTACTTC
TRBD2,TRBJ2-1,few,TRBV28,CASSFRGLASVNEQFF,TGTGCCAGCAGTTTTCGCGGACTAGCTAGCGTCAATGAGCAGTTCTTC
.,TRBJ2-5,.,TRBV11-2,CASSPRVMETQYF,TGTGCCAGCAGCCCGAGGGTCATGGAGACCCAGTACTTC
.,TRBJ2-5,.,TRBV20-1,CSAQTRVGGETQYF,TGCAGTGCTCAGACTAGGGTGGGAGGAGAGACCCAGTACTTC
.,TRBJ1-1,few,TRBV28,CASSTMGLNTEAFF,TGTGCCAGCAGTACGATGGGCCTTAACACTGAAGCTTTCTTT
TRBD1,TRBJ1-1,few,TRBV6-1,CASISEQGKAEAFF,TGTGCCAGCATCTCCGAACAGGGGAAAGCTGAAGCTTTCTTT
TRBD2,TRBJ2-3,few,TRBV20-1,CSARDGAGGPDTQYF,TGCAGTGCTAGAGATGGGGCGGGAGGTCCAGATACGCAGTATTTT
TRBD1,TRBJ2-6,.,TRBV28,CASRQRTGPSSGANVLTF,TGTGCCAGCAGACAAAGGACAGGGCCAAGCTCTGGGGCCAACGTCCTGACTTTC
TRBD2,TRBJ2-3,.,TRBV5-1,CASSSPSGGVTSTDTQYF,TGCGCCAGCAGCTCTCCTAGCGGGGGGGTAACTAGCACAGATACGCAGTATTTT
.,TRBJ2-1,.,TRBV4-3,CASSQGETGNYNEQFF,TGCGCCAGCAGCCAAGGTGAAACAGGCAACTACAATGAGCAGTTCTTC
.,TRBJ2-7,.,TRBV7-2,CSSSSLDGSYEQYF,TGTTCCAGCAGCTCGTTGGACGGAAGCTACGAGCAGTACTTC
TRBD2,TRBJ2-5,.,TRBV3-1,CASSHFSGDQETQYF,TGTGCCAGCAGCCATTTTAGCGGGGACCAAGAGACCCAGTACTTC
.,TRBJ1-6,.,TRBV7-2,CASSYTSLNSPLHF,TGTGCCAGCAGCTACACGTCCCTAAATTCACCCCTCCACTTT